The clone carrying this TCR beta chain is classed as medium-sized (0.01 to 0.1%) by frequency. Antigen unknown. Through 5' RACE with UMI labels, the TRB cDNA libraries were prepared. TCRdb re-called the 5' RACE reads; every CDR3 protein appears as one record, without DNA. Here the sample table reports several thousand distinct CDR3 sequences. These data belong to a study of CXCR3-negative and CXCR3-positive naive CD8 T cells. General study findings and limits: CXCR3-positive naive cells carried more hydrophobic TRB CDR3s than CXCR3-negative ones. TRBV-TRBJ usage was alike in naive CXCR3-negative and CXCR3-positive cells but differed in memory cells.

Every CD8+ T cell subset underwent triplicate sorting at about 300,000 cells apiece. Among CD8+ T cells, naive ones were CD45RO-CCR7+CD27+CD95-. CDR3 size: 15 residues. Looked up from germline, CDR1 is SGHDN and CDR2 is FVKESK. This clonotype was obtained from a human donor in good health. Some clones in this sample may be carry-over from other donors' samples. Sequenced input: naive CXCR3+ CD8+ T cells from blood. Noted subset: CD45RO-CCR7+CD27+CD95- naive CD8+ T cells expressing CXCR3 (TNR3+). This chain joins TRBV14 and TRBJ2-5; checking the TCRdb D call of TRBD1 is not possible without DNA. This chain's CDR3 is CASSHRPTVGETQYF.